Shown below are 11 T cell receptor beta chains from a single sample sequenced in a study of beta chain features in type 1 diabetes. Reverse transcribing all isolated RNA meant expressed TCRB transcripts were sequenced. The data were produced by immunoSEQ multiplex PCR, yet TCRdb's version contains in-frame clones alone and is incomplete. The table records a few hundred thousand clones, 10% to 15% of them present only once. The source material was naive CD4+ T cells from blood. The receptor source for this set is a man aged 18 to 30 in good health.

This clone was picked up a small number of times. This chain connects TRBV30 to TRBJ2-1, with 8 bases identical to TRBD2. The CDR3 spans 14 residues. Looked up from germline, CDR1 is GTSNPN and CDR2 is SVGIG (reference sequence). The V gene end was trimmed by 4 bases and the J gene end by 4 bases; junction bases not matched to a gene: 6. CDR3 nucleotides: TGTGCCTGGAAGCGGGGGACCTTGTACAATGAGCAGTTCTTC. It specifies CAWKRGTLYNEQFF.

This clone was found a few times. This chain uses TRBV18 with TRBJ1-2; D not certain. This CDR3 region has 16 residues. Germline values: CDR1 KGHSH, CDR2 LQKENI. Trimming shortened V by 1 base and J by 4 bases, and 16 bases separated the two germline ends. The CDR3 DNA reads TGTGCCAGCTCACCACTTTTCAGTGAGGGCGGCTATGGCTACACCTTC. Residues: CASSPLFSEGGYGYTF.

This chain's CDR3 is CASGWGSARDEQFF. CDR3 in DNA: TGTGCTAGTGGGTGGGGTAGCGCCCGGGATGAGCAGTTCTTC. The rearrangement links TRBV12-5 to TRBJ2-1; TRBD2 is a possible D gene (5 bases). The CDR3 sequence is 14 residues long. Germline V gene lookup returns CDR1 LGHNT and CDR2 FRNRAP. V was pared by 6 bases and J by 8 bases, with 17 bases between.

The chain uses TRBV7-2 and TRBJ2-7, with 11 bases matching TRBD2. The length of the CDR3 is 16 residues. Germline V CDR1 and CDR2: SGHTA, FQGNSA. After removal of 3 bases from V and 2 bases from J, the junction contained 6 bases not matched to a gene. The CDR3 loop reads CASSLEGTSGAYEQYF. The CDR3 region has the DNA TGTGCCAGCAGCTTGGAAGGGACTAGCGGAGCCTACGAGCAGTACTTC.

Remarks on this clone: Other nucleotide sequences in the sample specify the same CDR3. The chain links TRBV6-5 to TRBJ1-2, with D maybe TRBD1 (6 bases). The V end lost 0 bases, the J end lost 4 bases, and 6 bases lay between the germline ends. CDR1 and CDR2 from the germline V gene are MNHEY and SVGAGI. The length of the CDR3 is 13 residues. Here the CDR3 reads CASSYSQGYGYTF. CDR3 nucleotides: TGTGCCAGCAGTTACTCACAGGGCTATGGCTACACCTTC.

This clone has more than one count but fewer than ten. The chain joins TRBV7-2 to TRBJ2-3, with TRBD2 identical over 8 bases. The CDR3 is 17 amino acids. V was clipped by 0 bases and J by 0 bases; unmatched bases: 5. CDR1 is SGHTA and CDR2 is FQGNSA in the germline V gene. This chain's CDR3 is CASSLAGSGGSTDTQYF. In DNA, the CDR3 is TGTGCCAGCAGCTTAGCGGGGAGCGGGGGCAGCACAGATACGCAGTATTTT.

In this sample, this clone turned up a few times. V gene TRBV2 combines with J gene TRBJ1-2; 12 nucleotides align to TRBD1. The CDR3 spans 14 residues. Germline values: CDR1 SNHLY, CDR2 FYNNEI. Trimming removed 7 bases from V and 3 bases from J; junction bases left unmatched: 3. CDR3 coding DNA: TGTGCCAGCACCGGGACAGGGGGCGACTATGGCTACACCTTC. As protein: CASTGTGGDYGYTF.

The rearrangement links TRBV9 to TRBJ2-7; a possible D gene is TRBD2 (6 bases). The ends were cut back, 1 base at V and 7 bases at J, with 18 bases in the middle. Germline V gene lookup returns CDR1 SGDLS and CDR2 YYNGEE. CDR3 size: 15 residues. The CDR3 sequence: CASSVTPGVGWEQYF. The CDR3 nucleotides read TGTGCCAGCAGCGTAACACCGGGGGTGGGATGGGAGCAGTACTTC.

This clone turned up a few times. This chain uses TRBV7-2 with TRBJ2-7; 11 nucleotides align to TRBD1. This CDR3 spans 16 amino acids. The ends lost 2 bases at V and 6 bases at J; junction bases unmatched: 9. Germline V gives CDR1 SGHTA, CDR2 FQGNSA. The CDR3 sequence is CASSLYPPGTGGEQYF. DNA of the CDR3: TGTGCCAGCAGCTTATACCCCCCGGGGACAGGGGGCGAGCAGTACTTC.

This chain uses TRBV7-9 with TRBJ1-1; TRBD1 is a possible D gene (5 bases). V was pared by 2 bases and J by 1 base, with 20 bases between. CDR3 length equals 18 residues. Germline V gene data show CDR1 as SEHNR and CDR2 as FQNEAQ (reference sequence). For the CDR3, the DNA is TGTGCCAGCAGCTTATCCCCGAAGGGGTTAAGGTGGAACACTGAAGCTTTCTTT. This gives the protein CASSLSPKGLRWNTEAFF.

This clone was observed a few times. The V call is TRBV7-2, the J call TRBJ2-5; 9 bases align to TRBD1. Trimming removed 5 bases from V and 4 bases from J; junction bases left unmatched: 8. Germline V gives CDR1 SGHTA, CDR2 FQGNSA. This CDR3 has 15 residues. The CDR3 region is CASSITGGAGETQYF. CDR3 DNA sequence: TGTGCCAGCAGCATCACAGGGGGCGCGGGAGAGACCCAGTACTTC.